The 14 T cell receptor beta chains presented below share a single source sample, sequenced in a study of T cells in Graves' hyperthyroidism and ophthalmopathy. Amplification yielded TCR beta CDR3 regions, with RNA transcripts as the source. The TCR CDR3 was amplified in a first-round RT-PCR using the HTBI primer set. Using its own MiXCR run on the multiplex PCR reads, TCRdb lists one record per CDR3 protein. The sample lists roughly 100,000 distinct CDR3 sequences; over 45% were seen once. The sample comprised blood. The receptors were gathered from a man aged 40-49 years with Graves' hyperthyroidism.

This clonotype was detected ten times or more. DNA of the CDR3: TGTGCCAGCAGCTTGGTTCCTGGGGCCAACGTCCTGACTTTC. Protein product: CASSLVPGANVLTF. The rearrangement joins TRBV5-8 to TRBJ2-6; D gene uncertain. The CDR3 extends over 14 amino acids. Trimming removed 0 bases from V and 2 bases from J, with 3 bases in between. CDR1 and CDR2 from the germline V gene are SGHTS and YDEGEE.

A word on this clonotype: With a much larger clone just one base away, this may be a read error. V is TRBV4-1 and J is TRBJ1-4, with D possibly TRBD1 on 5 matching bases. The CDR3 has 13 residues. The germline V gene encodes CDR1 MGHRA and CDR2 YSYEKL. The V gene lost 3 bases and the J gene lost 7 bases, with 9 bases spanning the gap. For the CDR3, the DNA is TGCGCCAGCAGCCAGGGACCTGCTGAAAAACTGTTTTTT. Translated, it gives CASSQGPAEKLFF.

This clonotype was observed at least ten times. The V and J genes are TRBV11-2 and TRBJ1-2; 7 bases line up with TRBD1. This CDR3 is built from 17 residues. The V segment lost 4 bases and the J segment 2 bases; nucleotides outside the gene matches: 13. Per germline, CDR1 SGHAT and CDR2 FQNNGV. CDR3: CASSSKGATIANYGYTF. The DNA of the CDR3 is TGTGCCAGCAGCTCTAAGGGGGCGACGATCGCGAACTATGGCTACACCTTC.

A remark on this clonotype: It is unclear where the CDR3 begins or ends on the DNA, so no DNA is shown, and the CDR3 is as TCRdb lists it. The chain is built from TRBV29-1 and TRBJ2-1; the table's D call, TRBD2, has no DNA check behind it. Germline loops: CDR1 SQVTM, CDR2 ANQGSEA. Counting both end residues, the CDR3 totals 20 amino acids. The CDR3 here is CSVEICASSPQSGVRDEQFF.

Many counts were recorded for this clonotype. The rearrangement uses TRBV4-1 and TRBJ1-4; D unresolved. The V gene's germline CDR1 is MGHRA and CDR2 YSYEKL. V dropped 0 bases and J dropped 7 bases, with 9 bases sitting between them. The length of the CDR3 is 14 residues. The CDR3 loop is CASSQDIDIEKLFF. In nucleotides, the CDR3 is TGCGCCAGCAGCCAAGATATTGACATTGAAAAACTGTTTTTT.

In its sample, this clonotype was seen many times. V is TRBV28 and J is TRBJ1-1, with a possible D match to TRBD1 (5 bases). The CDR3 runs to 14 residues. Trimming removed 3 bases from V and 5 bases from J, with 13 bases in between. Per the germline V gene, CDR1 is MDHEN and CDR2 is SYDVKM. CDR3 region: CASSLGVLGTEAFF. DNA of the CDR3: TGTGCCAGCAGTTTGGGGGTGCTAGGGACTGAAGCTTTCTTT. The variable domain in full, with the rest retrieved from reference TRBV28 and TRBJ1-1, is DVKVTQSSRYLVKRTGEKVFLECVQDMDHENMFWYRQDPGLGLRLIYFSYDVKMKEKGDIPEGYSVSREKKERFSLILESASTNQTSMYLCASSLGVLGTEAFFGQGTRLTVV.

The V call is TRBV29-1, the J call TRBJ2-3; 15 nucleotides align to TRBD2. The V gene's germline CDR1 is SQVTM and CDR2 ANQGSEA. The CDR3 runs to 13 residues. V lost 6 bases to trimming and J lost 8 bases; unmatched junction nucleotides: 3. CDR3 in DNA: TGCAGCGTCGAGGGACTAGCGGGGGGTACGCAGTATTTT. Amino acid sequence: CSVEGLAGGTQYF.

This clonotype was seen ten or more times. J is TRBJ2-7 and V is TRBV2; 8 bases agree with TRBD1. Germline assignment: CDR1 SNHLY and CDR2 FYNNEI. The CDR3 is 14 residues long. Trimming removed 6 bases from V and 4 bases from J; junction bases left unmatched: 8. For the CDR3, the DNA is TGTGCCAGCAGGCAGGGGCAGGGGGCGTACGAGCAGTACTTC. As protein: CASRQGQGAYEQYF. Based on the CDR3 plus reference TRBV2 and TRBJ2-7, the full variable domain is EPEVTQTPSHQVTQMGQEVILRCVPISNHLYFYWYRQILGQKVEFLVSFYNNEISEKSEIFDDQFSVERPDGSNFTLKIRSTKLEDSAMYFCASRQGQGAYEQYFGPGTRLTVT.

The V call is TRBV20-1, the J call TRBJ1-2; weak D call: TRBD1 (6 bases). This CDR3 region has 13 residues. The V end lost 5 bases, the J end lost 3 bases, and 13 bases lay between the germline ends. Germline V CDR1 and CDR2: DFQATT, SNEGSKA (reference sequence). The CDR3 is CSAGQNTHYGYTF. In nucleotides, the CDR3 is TGCAGTGCTGGACAGAACACCCACTATGGCTACACCTTC.

This clonotype was observed at least ten times. The chain carries TRBV12-3 or TRBV12-4 and TRBJ1-2; D is possibly TRBD1 (6 bases). The CDR3 runs 14 residues. V lost 5 bases, J lost 8 bases, and 18 bases lay in between. The chain's CDR3 is CASSALGAPWGYTF. CDR3 DNA sequence: TGTGCCAGCAGTGCCTTGGGGGCCCCCTGGGGCTACACCTTC.

This clonotype was recorded only once. The chain carries TRBV7-2 and TRBJ2-7; possibly TRBD2 for D (6 bases). Germline lookup yields CDR1 SGHTA and CDR2 FQGNSA. This CDR3 is 14 amino acids long. V lost 4 bases and J 7 bases, leaving 17 bases between the germline ends. CDR3 residues: CASSSPGGRGEQYF. The CDR3, as DNA: TGTGCCAGCAGCTCCCCCGGGGGACGGGGAGAGCAGTACTTC.

This clonotype appeared many times. This chain uses TRBV7-2 with TRBJ2-5; TRBD1 matches at 9 bases. Germline CDR1 SGHTA, CDR2 FQGNSA. The CDR3 extends over 17 amino acids. With 1 base clipped from V and 4 bases from J, the junction kept 10 bases outside the gene matches. CDR3 sequence: CASSLVRVGQGRETQYF. The CDR3 nucleotides read TGTGCCAGCAGCTTAGTGCGTGTGGGACAGGGCCGAGAGACCCAGTACTTC.

This clonotype showed up just once. The J gene is TRBJ2-7, the V gene TRBV15, with 7 positions matching TRBD1. Looked up from germline, CDR1 is LNHNV and CDR2 is YYDKDF (reference sequence). J was trimmed by 2 bases and V by 2 bases; bases with no gene match: 3. The CDR3 is 14 residues long. The CDR3 DNA is TGTGCCACCAGCAGAACGGGACAGACCTACGAGCAGTACTTC. Amino acid sequence: CATSRTGQTYEQYF. Using reference TRBV15 and TRBJ2-7 for the parts outside the CDR3, the full variable domain is DAMVIQNPRYQVTQFGKPVTLSCSQTLNHNVMYWYQQKSSQAPKLLFHYYDKDFNNEADTPDNFQSRRPNTSFCFLDIRSPGLGDTAMYLCATSRTGQTYEQYFGPGTRLTVT.

As to this clonotype: Because it lacks the conserved phenylalanine or tryptophan at the end, this CDR3 is likely a read error. The rearrangement links TRBV2 to TRBJ2-3; 13 nucleotides line up with TRBD2. Germline loops: CDR1 SNHLY, CDR2 FYNNEI. V trimming: 10 bases; J trimming: 4 bases; junction bases outside the gene matches: 11. CDR3 length: 16 residues. The CDR3 sequence is CANNRGTSGIADTQYL. The CDR3 bases are TGTGCCAACAACAGGGGGACTAGCGGGATAGCAGATACGCAGTATCTT.